Listed here are 11 T cell receptor beta chains from one sample, sequenced in a study of shared clonotypes between healthy human individuals. TCRdb keeps only in-frame clones here, not all; method: immunoSEQ multiplex PCR. The sample records around 340,000 clones, around 79% being singletons. The material sequenced was memory CD4+ T cells sorted from blood. Described subset: CD45RA-negative fraction. These receptors were obtained from a man in his thirties or forties in good health.

This sequence joins TRBV5-5 and TRBJ2-7; 12 positions agree with TRBD1. Unmatched junction bases numbered 10, after V lost 5 bases and J lost 4 bases. The germline gives CDR1 SGHKS, CDR2 YYEKEE (reference sequence). The CDR3 loop spans 16 amino acids. The chain's CDR3 is CASRPTGTGGLYEQYF. The DNA for the CDR3 is TGTGCCAGCAGGCCTACTGGGACAGGGGGCCTGTACGAGCAGTACTTC.

This clone was detected a few times. This chain uses TRBV4-3 with TRBJ2-2; D remains ambiguous. V was shortened by 0 bases and J by 4 bases, with 9 bases between the two germline ends. The CDR3 is made up of 15 amino acids. The germline V gene encodes CDR1 LGHNA and CDR2 YSLEER. For the CDR3, the DNA is TGCGCCAGCAGCCAAGATTGGGGATTCACCGGGGAGCTGTTTTTT. This gives the protein CASSQDWGFTGELFF.

V is TRBV5-4 and J is TRBJ2-1, with a possible D match to TRBD2 (6 bases). Germline assignment: CDR1 SGHNT and CDR2 YYREEE (reference sequence). The V and J ends lost 0 bases and 1 base respectively, with 14 bases between them. The CDR3 has 17 amino acids. CDR3 loop: CASSLELTGVSYNEQFF. CDR3 nucleotides: TGTGCCAGCAGCTTGGAACTTACGGGAGTATCCTACAATGAGCAGTTCTTC.

This clone appeared a single time. This sequence joins TRBV6-5 and TRBJ1-1; TRBD1 agrees at 8 bases. V was pared by 6 bases and J by 11 bases, with 5 bases of the junction left unmatched. Germline V CDR1 and CDR2: MNHEY, SVGAGI. The length of the CDR3 is 11 residues. CDR3 sequence reads: CASSQGALAFF. The CDR3 DNA is TGTGCCAGCAGCCAGGGGGCGCTGGCTTTCTTT.

This chain links TRBV5-1 with TRBJ2-2; 8 bases are a match to TRBD2. V shed 4 bases and J 6 bases; nucleotides not matched to a gene: 5. Germline V gene data show CDR1 as SGHRS and CDR2 as YFSETQ. This CDR3 region has 14 residues. The CDR3 DNA follows: TGCGCCAGCAGCACGAGGACTAGCCCCGGGGAGCTGTTTTTT. This encodes CASSTRTSPGELFF. The complete variable domain, with remaining parts taken from reference TRBV5-1 and TRBJ2-2, reads KAGVTQTPRYLIKTRGQQVTLSCSPISGHRSVSWYQQTPGQGLQFLFEYFSETQRNKGNFPGRFSGRQFSNSRSEMNVSTLELGDSALYLCASSTRTSPGELFFGEGSRLTVL.

V usage is TRBV7-8 and J usage is TRBJ2-1; 13 bases fit TRBD2. The J segment lost 2 bases and the V segment lost 4 bases, leaving 14 bases of the junction unmatched. Germline V gene lookup returns CDR1 SGHVS and CDR2 FQNEAQ. There are 20 residues in the CDR3. For the CDR3, the DNA is TGTGCCAGCAGCTCTAAAGCCACTAGCGGGAGGGCTCCAACCTACAATGAGCAGTTCTTC. Protein product: CASSSKATSGRAPTYNEQFF.

The chain has TRBV5-4 and TRBJ2-5, with D tentatively TRBD2 (5 bases). The V gene lost 1 base and the J gene lost 3 bases, with 13 bases spanning the gap. Germline V lookup: CDR1 SGHNT, CDR2 YYREEE (reference sequence). CDR3 length: 15 residues. The CDR3 bases are TGTGCCAGCAGCTTGAATGGAGGCGGAAAAGAGACCCAGTACTTC. This encodes CASSLNGGGKETQYF.

The chain recombines TRBV4-2 with TRBJ1-2; 9 bases align to TRBD1. The CDR3 length is 18 residues. J gave up 8 bases and V 1 base, and 17 bases lay outside the gene matches. Germline lookup yields CDR1 LGHNA and CDR2 YNFKEQ. Written as DNA, the CDR3 is TGTGCCAGCAGCCAAGTTACCTCAAGGACAGGGGATGAGAGGGGCTACACCTTC. The encoded protein is CASSQVTSRTGDERGYTF.

This clone has only a few counts. The same CDR3 also results from other DNA sequences found in this sample. CDR3: CASSLLTAYNEQFF. Written as DNA, the CDR3 is TGTGCCAGCAGCTTGTTAACGGCCTACAATGAGCAGTTCTTC. The V gene is TRBV5-6, the J gene TRBJ2-1; no reliable D call. This CDR3 comprises 14 residues. V lost 1 base and J 2 bases, leaving 7 bases between the germline ends. Germline assignment: CDR1 SGHDT and CDR2 YYEEEE.

V is TRBV5-4 and J is TRBJ2-7; D tentatively fits TRBD1 or TRBD2 (5 bases each). Germline V lookup: CDR1 SGHNT, CDR2 YYREEE (reference sequence). Trimming cost V 4 bases and J 0 bases, with 14 bases left between them. CDR3 length equals 15 residues. This chain's CDR3 is CASSPRDPSSYEQYF. In DNA, the CDR3 is TGTGCCAGCAGCCCCCGGGACCCTTCCTCCTACGAGCAGTACTTC.

V is TRBV10-2 and J is TRBJ1-4; weak D call: TRBD1 (5 bases). This CDR3 is built from 14 residues. The V gene's germline CDR1 is WSHSY and CDR2 SAAADI. The germline V and J ends were trimmed by 6 bases and 7 bases, with 15 bases remaining between them. The CDR3 region is CASREEGRGEKLFF. In DNA form, the CDR3 reads TGCGCCAGCAGGGAGGAGGGAAGGGGTGAAAAACTGTTTTTT.